The 29 T cell receptor beta chains below were found in one sample sequenced in a study of blood T cell repertoires in COVID-19 (dated by TCRdb to about 2020). Library method: the immunoSEQ multiplex PCR assay. The table comes from immuneACCESS by way of TCRdb, which keeps in-frame sequences with V and J called. Part of the clones is missing from these tables; in studies checked, under half for an unresolved V gene and the rest for unknown reasons. A total of fewer than 300,000 clones appear in this sample, about 73% of them only once. The top ten hold around 3.2% of the sample. Specimen: peripheral blood. The origin of the receptors is a woman of 80 years or more with acute or convalescent COVID-19.

The chain is built from TRBV3-1 (or the pseudogene TRBV3-2) and TRBJ1-3; unclear D gene. The CDR3 runs 15 residues. V was cut by 3 bases and J by 4 bases, with 13 bases left in between. CDR1 LGHDT and CDR2 YNNKEL come from the germline V gene (reference sequence). The CDR3 DNA reads as TGTGCCAGCAGCCAGGCGGGTACCCCCGGAAACACCATATATTTT. As protein: CASSQAGTPGNTIYF.

This chain joins TRBV2 and TRBJ1-5; 9 bases align to TRBD1. V was pared by 6 bases and J by 5 bases, with 8 bases of the junction left unmatched. The CDR3 is made up of 15 amino acids. Germline V gene sequence: CDR1 SNHLY, CDR2 FYNNEI. CDR3 amino acids: CASSGVRDRDQPQHF. The CDR3 coding sequence is TGTGCCAGCAGCGGAGTACGGGACAGGGATCAGCCCCAGCATTTT.

Remarks on this clone: The sample has other DNA sequences that encode this CDR3 too. V usage is TRBV5-1 and J usage is TRBJ2-7, with D hard to call. CDR1 SGHRS and CDR2 YFSETQ come from the germline V gene. The CDR3 runs to 13 residues. V dropped 0 bases and J dropped 3 bases, with 7 bases sitting between them. The CDR3 nucleotides read TGCGCCAGCAGCTTGGGGCAGGTCTACGAGCAGTACTTC. It encodes CASSLGQVYEQYF. The variable domain in full, with the rest retrieved from reference TRBV5-1 and TRBJ2-7, is KAGVTQTPRYLIKTRGQQVTLSCSPISGHRSVSWYQQTPGQGLQFLFEYFSETQRNKGNFPGRFSGRQFSNSRSEMNVSTLELGDSALYLCASSLGQVYEQYFGPGTRLTVT.

V and J are TRBV19 and TRBJ1-2, with TRBD1 identical over 8 bases. The germline V gene encodes CDR1 LNHDA and CDR2 SQIVND (reference sequence). V was pared by 7 bases and J by 3 bases, with 1 base of the junction left unmatched. The CDR3 contains 12 residues. CDR3 DNA: TGTGCCAGTAAGGACAGGGACTATGGCTACACCTTC. It codes for CASKDRDYGYTF. Complete variable domain (other parts from reference TRBV19 and TRBJ1-2): DGGITQSPKYLFRKEGQNVTLSCEQNLNHDAMYWYRQDPGQGLRLIYYSQIVNDFQKGDIAEGYSVSREKKESFPLTVTSAQKNPTAFYLCASKDRDYGYTFGSGTRLTVV.

The table lists this clone with a few counts. The V and J genes are TRBV18 and TRBJ1-1, with D possibly TRBD1 on 6 matching bases. V gave up 5 bases and J gave up 1 base, with 11 bases separating them. The germline gives CDR1 KGHSH, CDR2 LQKENI. The CDR3 sequence is 14 residues long. CDR3 coding DNA: TGTGCCAGCTCAGTAGGACAGCAGAACACTGAAGCTTTCTTT. It encodes CASSVGQQNTEAFF.

For the CDR3, the DNA is TGCGCCAGCAGCCCAACCGCCGCGAGTTCCTACGAGCAGTACTTC. Amino acids: CASSPTAASSYEQYF. The chain couples TRBV5-1 to TRBJ2-7; D is uncertain. V was pared by 4 bases and J by 1 base, with 15 bases between. The CDR3 consists of 15 residues. Germline CDR1 is SGHRS and CDR2 is YFSETQ. The entire variable domain, with the rest obtained from reference TRBV5-1 and TRBJ2-7, is as follows: KAGVTQTPRYLIKTRGQQVTLSCSPISGHRSVSWYQQTPGQGLQFLFEYFSETQRNKGNFPGRFSGRQFSNSRSEMNVSTLELGDSALYLCASSPTAASSYEQYFGPGTRLTVT.

The chain combines TRBV19 with TRBJ1-4; maybe TRBD1 (5 bases). V lost 8 bases to trimming and J lost 7 bases, with 17 bases between them. CDR1 is LNHDA, CDR2 SQIVND, per germline (reference sequence). This CDR3 comprises 14 residues. The CDR3, as DNA: TGTGCCAGTCAGTGGAAAGCAGGGATTGAAAAACTGTTTTTT. Translation gives CASQWKAGIEKLFF. Complete variable domain (other parts from reference TRBV19 and TRBJ1-4): DGGITQSPKYLFRKEGQNVTLSCEQNLNHDAMYWYRQDPGQGLRLIYYSQIVNDFQKGDIAEGYSVSREKKESFPLTVTSAQKNPTAFYLCASQWKAGIEKLFFGSGTQLSVL.

The V gene is TRBV19, the J gene TRBJ2-7; 9 bases are a match to TRBD1. The CDR3 length is 15 residues. J was trimmed by 3 bases and V by 1 base; bases with no gene match: 4. Looked up from germline, CDR1 is LNHDA and CDR2 is SQIVND (reference sequence). The CDR3 region has the DNA TGTGCCAGTAGTATAGGGGGGACAGGGTACTACGAGCAGTACTTC. It specifies CASSIGGTGYYEQYF.

The chain joins TRBV27 to TRBJ1-5; the D gene is possibly TRBD1 (5 bases). Germline V gene data show CDR1 as MNHEY and CDR2 as SMNVEV (reference sequence). The CDR3 covers 13 residues. V was trimmed by 4 bases and J by 2 bases, leaving 6 bases between them. CDR3 sequence (DNA): TGTGCCAGCAGTTGGACACGCAATCAGCCCCAGCATTTT. Its translation: CASSWTRNQPQHF.

The chain has TRBV5-4 and TRBJ2-1; 7 bases are a match to TRBD1. Germline V lookup: CDR1 SGHNT, CDR2 YYREEE (reference sequence). CDR3 length: 16 amino acids. Trimming at V came to 4 bases and at J to 8 bases, leaving 15 bases not matched to a gene. As DNA, the CDR3 is TGTGCCAGCAGCAAAGGGGGCACCACGGCTGTCGATGAGCAGTTCTTC. Translating it yields CASSKGGTTAVDEQFF.

This chain uses TRBV6-5 with TRBJ1-1, with D unclear. V was clipped by 7 bases and J by 4 bases, with 19 bases between them. Germline assignment: CDR1 MNHEY and CDR2 SVGAGI. The CDR3 totals 15 residues. The CDR3: CASTNRAPGGTEAFF. The CDR3 coding sequence is TGTGCCAGCACCAATAGGGCCCCGGGAGGCACTGAAGCTTTCTTT.

The chain uses TRBV5-1 and TRBJ1-5, with D perhaps matching TRBD1 (6 bases). The V end was cut by 4 bases, the J end by 0 bases, with 14 bases between. The CDR3 runs 16 residues. CDR1 is SGHRS and CDR2 is YFSETQ in the germline V gene. The CDR3 region has the DNA TGCGCCAGCAGCCCCGGACAGTCTAATAGCAATCAGCCCCAGCATTTT. It encodes CASSPGQSNSNQPQHF.

The J gene is TRBJ1-4, the V gene TRBV9; no reliable D call. Trimming removed 2 bases from V and 4 bases from J, with 9 bases in between. The CDR3 totals 14 residues. Germline CDR1 is SGDLS and CDR2 is YYNGEE. This chain's CDR3 is CASSVSTFNEKLFF. The CDR3 DNA is TGTGCCAGCAGCGTTAGCACCTTTAATGAAAAACTGTTTTTT.

The chain couples TRBV7-2 to TRBJ2-3, with TRBD2 identical over 7 bases. Trimming at V came to 5 bases and at J to 0 bases, leaving 5 bases not matched to a gene. The V gene's germline CDR1 is SGHTA and CDR2 FQGNSA. CDR3 size: 15 residues. The CDR3 DNA follows: TGTGCCAGCAGCCGGGACTACTCTAGCACAGATACGCAGTATTTT. Translated: CASSRDYSSTDTQYF.

The chain recombines TRBV6-1 with TRBJ1-5; no clear D gene. V was cut by 1 base and J by 4 bases, with 5 bases left in between. There are 13 residues in the CDR3. Looked up from germline, CDR1 is MNHNS and CDR2 is SASEGT. CDR3 sequence reads: CASSEVQNQPQHF. The DNA for the CDR3 is TGTGCCAGCAGTGAAGTACAAAATCAGCCCCAGCATTTT.

The CDR3 region has the DNA TGTGCCAGCAGCTTGGTGGGAGACGGAATCGGGAACACTGAAGCTTTCTTT. The encoded protein is CASSLVGDGIGNTEAFF. The rearrangement joins TRBV7-9 to TRBJ1-1; no reliable D call. Trimming took 3 bases from V and 1 from J, leaving 18 bases between them. CDR1 SEHNR and CDR2 FQNEAQ come from the germline V gene (reference sequence). This CDR3 spans 17 amino acids.

This clone was found once. The chain joins TRBV25-1 to TRBJ2-1; 16 positions agree with TRBD2. In germline, CDR1 is MGHDK, CDR2 SYGVNS. After removal of 1 base from V and 12 bases from J, the junction contained 6 bases not matched to a gene. The CDR3 loop spans 16 amino acids. CDR3 in amino acids: CASSEWGTSGRAGQFF. CDR3 DNA: TGTGCCAGCAGTGAATGGGGGACTAGCGGGAGGGCCGGGCAGTTCTTC.

The chain uses TRBV20-1 and TRBJ1-5; D not resolved. This CDR3 region has 15 residues. The germline V and J ends were trimmed by 3 bases and 6 bases, with 18 bases remaining between them. The germline V gene encodes CDR1 DFQATT and CDR2 SNEGSKA (reference sequence). CDR3 nucleotides: TGCAGTGCTAGTAGTAGGAGGGATTGGAGTCAGCCCCAGCATTTT. Translation gives CSASSRRDWSQPQHF.

The rearrangement joins TRBV12-3 or TRBV12-4 to TRBJ2-5; perhaps TRBD1 as D (6 bases). V lost 2 bases and J 4 bases, leaving 8 bases between the germline ends. The CDR3 runs to 13 residues. CDR3 DNA: TGTGCCAGCAGTTTATTCAGGGGAGAGACCCAGTACTTC. Its translation: CASSLFRGETQYF.

This chain joins TRBV28 and TRBJ2-7, with D possibly matching TRBD1 (6 bases). Germline V gene sequence: CDR1 MDHEN, CDR2 SYDVKM. The CDR3 has 15 amino acids. V dropped 4 bases and J dropped 4 bases, with 17 bases sitting between them. The CDR3 DNA reads as TGTGCCAGCAGTTCCGCCGGGACACCACCTTACGAGCAGTACTTC. Amino acid sequence: CASSSAGTPPYEQYF. Together with reference TRBV28 and TRBJ2-7, the CDR3 gives the full variable domain: DVKVTQSSRYLVKRTGEKVFLECVQDMDHENMFWYRQDPGLGLRLIYFSYDVKMKEKGDIPEGYSVSREKKERFSLILESASTNQTSMYLCASSSAGTPPYEQYFGPGTRLTVT.

The chain has TRBV5-6 and TRBJ1-1, with D possibly being TRBD1 (5 bases). The CDR3 totals 15 residues. In germline, CDR1 is SGHDT, CDR2 YYEEEE. Trimming removed 4 bases from V and 0 bases from J, with 13 bases in between. In DNA form, the CDR3 reads TGTGCCAGCAGCACACGACAGAATTTGAACACTGAAGCTTTCTTT. Encoded protein: CASSTRQNLNTEAFF.

CDR3: CASSPGTYYGYTF. CDR3 sequence (DNA): TGTGCCAGCAGCCCCGGGACATACTATGGCTACACCTTC. The rearrangement uses TRBV6-5 and TRBJ1-2; D is perhaps TRBD1 (6 bases). Trimming took 6 bases from V and 3 from J, leaving 11 bases between them. Germline CDR1 and CDR2: MNHEY and SVGAGI. The CDR3 totals 13 residues.

This clone was detected a few times. The same CDR3 is also encoded by other DNA sequences in this sample. The chain has TRBV18 and TRBJ1-4, with 8 bases lining up with TRBD1. The length of the CDR3 is 15 residues. In germline, CDR1 is KGHSH, CDR2 LQKENI. The V and J ends lost 6 bases and 4 bases, in that order; junction bases with no gene match: 7. The DNA for the CDR3 is TGTGCCAGCTCCCCCGGGACAGGACTTAATGAAAAACTGTTTTTT. Translation gives CASSPGTGLNEKLFF. The variable domain in full, completed from reference TRBV18 and TRBJ1-4, reads NAGVMQNPRHLVRRRGQEARLRCSPMKGHSHVYWYRQLPEEGLKFMVYLQKENIIDESGMPKERFSAEFPKEGPSILRIQQVVRGDSAAYFCASSPGTGLNEKLFFGSGTQLSVL.

This chain connects TRBV15 to TRBJ1-1; D ambiguous. The CDR3 has 16 amino acids. The germline CDR1 and CDR2 sequences are LNHNV and YYDKDF (reference sequence). V lost 0 bases and J 6 bases, leaving 17 bases between the germline ends. In nucleotides, the CDR3 is TGTGCCACCAGCAGAGATTTGGGCAGCCTTGGCGCTGAAGCTTTCTTT. It specifies CATSRDLGSLGAEAFF.

This chain's CDR3 is CASSQAPGLGGWEQYF. In DNA form, the CDR3 reads TGCGCCAGCAGCCAGGCCCCGGGACTAGGCGGCTGGGAGCAGTACTTC. The chain joins TRBV4-1 to TRBJ2-7, with 8 positions matching TRBD2. CDR1 is MGHRA and CDR2 is YSYEKL in the germline V gene. V was clipped by 3 bases and J by 7 bases; unmatched bases: 14. The CDR3 spans 16 residues.

The chain links TRBV29-1 to TRBJ1-6; D remains ambiguous. CDR3 length equals 13 residues. CDR1 is SQVTM and CDR2 is ANQGSEA in the germline V gene. The DNA of the CDR3 is TGCGCGGGAGGACTTGGGGAGAATTCACCCCTCCACTTT. Translating gives CAGGLGENSPLHF.

The chain recombines TRBV28 with TRBJ1-2, with 10 bases matching TRBD1. Germline V gene data show CDR1 as MDHEN and CDR2 as SYDVKM. With 5 bases clipped from V and 0 bases from J, the junction kept 3 bases outside the gene matches. This CDR3 is built from 15 residues. As DNA, the CDR3 is TGTGCCAGCAGTCGAGGACAGGGGGCTAACTATGGCTACACCTTC. Residues: CASSRGQGANYGYTF.

The gene calls are TRBV18 and TRBJ2-1; 7 nucleotides align to TRBD2. The CDR3 contains 15 residues. Trimming took 1 base from V and 7 from J; bases not matched to a gene: 7. Germline CDR1 reads KGHSH; CDR2 reads LQKENI. The CDR3 loop reads CASSPQRGDLNEQFF. The CDR3 DNA is TGTGCCAGCTCACCACAGCGGGGAGACTTGAATGAGCAGTTCTTC. Using reference TRBV18 and TRBJ2-1 for the parts outside the CDR3, the full variable domain is NAGVMQNPRHLVRRRGQEARLRCSPMKGHSHVYWYRQLPEEGLKFMVYLQKENIIDESGMPKERFSAEFPKEGPSILRIQQVVRGDSAAYFCASSPQRGDLNEQFFGPGTRLTVL.

This clone has just a few counts. The CDR3 nucleotides are TGTGCCAGCAGCTTAGCGGGACAGGGGATAGGGACTGAAGCTTTCTTT. Protein product: CASSLAGQGIGTEAFF. The chain combines TRBV7-2 with TRBJ1-1; 10 bases agree with TRBD1. CDR1 is SGHTA, CDR2 FQGNSA, per germline. Germline trimming cut 0 bases from V and 5 bases from J; bases unmatched to any gene: 6. The CDR3 totals 16 residues.